This T cell receptor beta chain was sequenced in a study of T cell changes during pregnancy in multiple sclerosis. TCRdb keeps only in-frame clones here, not all; method: immunoSEQ multiplex PCR. The sample shows roughly 89,000 clones, roughly 93% of them seen only once. The CDR3 consists of 11 residues. Trimming took off 4 bases at V and 7 bases at J, with 7 bases between the two ends. Germline V gene data show CDR1 as SEHNR and CDR2 as FQNEAQ (reference sequence). The material sequenced was peripheral blood, taken in the first trimester of pregnancy. The chain employs TRBV7-9 and TRBJ1-1; D is perhaps TRBD1 (6 bases). The TCR originated in a female donor with multiple sclerosis, enrolled in a pregnancy study. The CDR3 nucleotides read TGTGCCAGCAGCTCGACAGGTGAAGCTTTCTTT. Protein: CASSSTGEAFF. The full variable domain, its missing parts supplied by reference TRBV7-9 and TRBJ1-1, is DTGVSQNPRHKITKRGQNVTFRCDPISEHNRLYWYRQTLGQGPEFLTYFQNEAQLEKSRLLSDRFSAERPKGSFSTLEIQRTEQGDSAMYLCASSSTGEAFFGQGTRLTVV.